The clone carrying this T cell receptor (beta chain) was picked up a small number of times. Its matching antigen is unknown. The CDR3 runs 14 residues. The germline gives CDR1 SQVTM, CDR2 ANQGSEA. After removal of 7 bases from V and 5 bases from J, the junction contained 10 bases not matched to a gene. The sample providers were healthy Caucasian people from Russia, aged about 6 to 90. The sample originates from a study of blood T cells in healthy people across ages. Whole-study results and caveats: Estimates of diversity drawn from one million T cells were considered underestimates. Higher diversity and more naive CD4+ cells were features of long-lived donors, compared to aged donors.

Next came a second PCR, run for about 7 to 12 cycles, which used a sample-barcoded 5' primer along with a J-beta primer mix. One entry per CDR3 protein results from TCRdb running MiXCR on the 5' RACE reads. Here the sample spans over 950,000 distinct CDR3 sequences, around 54% being singletons. Sample: blood. This TCR was sampled from a woman aged 60-70 years in good health. This rearrangement joins TRBV29-1 to TRBJ2-5, with 10 bases fitting TRBD1. The CDR3 nucleotides are TGCAGCGCGAGAGAGACAGGGGGCCCGGAGACCCAGTACTTC. It encodes CSARETGGPETQYF.